This TCR beta chain was documented in a study of T cells in Graves' hyperthyroidism and ophthalmopathy (dated by TCRdb to between 2018 and 2020). In terms of the full investigation: Peripheral blood was collected at initial diagnosis, before any treatment. TCR V-J signatures able to tell the groups apart were searched for in a discovery cohort of about a hundred patients, of whom around 42 had Graves' ophthalmopathy and roughly 59 had stable Graves' hyperthyroidism. Whether ophthalmopathy could be predicted prospectively was tested in an independent validation cohort made up of about 18 hyperthyroidism patients plus 17 patients who later progressed to ophthalmopathy. The roughly 100 discovery patients were randomly divided into training and test sets at a 7:3 ratio. In roughly six Graves' hyperthyroidism patients, the study also compared T-cell repertoires from thyroid tissue with T-cell repertoires from blood. After sampling, hyperthyroidism patients received methimazole starting at 30 mg daily, and ophthalmopathy patients received high-dose intravenous methylprednisolone. According to the paper, TCR Vbeta CDR3 sequencing was carried out on more than 120 peripheral blood samples, which came from fewer than 50 ophthalmopathy, roughly 75 hyperthyroidism and roughly 17 progressor patients.

Here is what the overall study found, with its caveats: Sample size was not statistically predetermined, and investigators were not blinded to group allocation. In cross-validation, a model built on a 13 V-J signature told ophthalmopathy apart from stable hyperthyroidism with roughly 87% sensitivity and around 84% specificity, and in testing the same model reached 80%/75%. During validation, the model predicted progression to ophthalmopathy a median of about 5.9 months ahead of onset, with 70.59% sensitivity and 72.22% specificity. Most expanded thyroid clonotypes (frequency above 0.001) were also detected in blood, suggesting blood repertoires may reflect thyroid immune responses.

Spanning cysteine to phenylalanine, the CDR3 consists of 14 amino acids. Of all the DNA, just the CDR3 is kept, 42 bases in frame from base 1. V was cut back by 7 bases and J by 8 bases, leaving a gap of 19 bases between them. The germline V gene provides CDR1 SGDLS and CDR2 YYNGEE. The TCR beta CDR3 regions were amplified from the RNA transcripts. The first round of RT-PCR for the TCR CDR3 was performed with the HTBI primer set and the Qiagen OneStep RT-PCR kit. Libraries were constructed in a second round of multiplex PCR, after which size selection and purification were carried out. Libraries were sequenced paired-end with 100 bp reads on an Illumina HiSeq2000. The study's processing was this. SOAPnuke was used to process the raw data, throwing out any read that contained adapters or uncalled bases, had a mean Phred below 15, or lacked an exact constant-primer or identifier match. COPE v1.2.5 was used to merge high-quality paired reads, and clonotypes were defined as unique nucleotide sequences. MiTCR v1.1 was used to align the clonotypes against IMGT TRBV, TRBD and TRBJ reference segments. The analysis was restricted to V-J combinations with a frequency above 0.0001, which together covered 99.2% of the repertoires. The TCS score was defined as the ratio of F50 (clonal expansion) to E x V (chaos), calculated using BLOSUM62-based TCRdist between CDR3 peptides within each V-J. Welch's t-statistics and random forest reduced several hundred V-J features to 13, which were used in a naive Bayes classifier (R e1071). In-frame beta chains were kept once TCRdb had trimmed the public reads at Q25 with fastp and called clones with MiXCR. CDR3 protein duplicates are merged, each entry listing the most common genes and DNA. TCRdb's processing, not the authors' own work, is the source of the V and J calls. The sample table shows 200,000 to 250,000 distinct CDR3 sequences, and about a sixth are seen once. The top ten hold around 30% of the sample.

Moderately to severely active disease, a Clinical Activity Score of at least 3, a NOSPECS grade of at least 4, and a duration under 3 months were present in ophthalmopathy patients. The study excluded patients with uncontrolled infections, other autoimmune diseases, pregnancy or lactation. Diagnoses relied on clinical symptoms, serum thyroxine and TRAb, thyroid ultrasound and orbital computed tomography. Ficoll-Paque density gradient centrifugation was used to isolate PBMCs from around 10 ml of fresh peripheral blood. Total RNA was extracted with Trizol reagent, and quality was checked on an Agilent 2100 Bioanalyzer. For this clonotype: Its antigen is currently not known. Per-base qualities were not stored, and no clone one base away is much larger.

The TCR originated in a woman aged 18 to 35 with Graves' ophthalmopathy. The V and J segments used are TRBV9 and TRBJ2-1; the D gene is unclear. Sequencing was done on a sample of blood. The bases read TGTGCCAGCGGGCCCTTAGGCCTGGCGTATGAGCAGTTCTTC. It codes for CASGPLGLAYEQFF.